The T cell receptor (beta chain) under discussion was sequenced for a study of T cell responses to AZD1222 COVID-19 vaccine. Across the study: Second doses at about 4 or about 12 weeks were pooled.

Libraries were prepared by immunoSEQ multiplex PCR; TCRdb keeps only in-frame clonotypes and omits some of them. The profile shows 150,000 or so clones, 92% of them singletons. Study-wide results and limits: Targeting of unmutated variant regions was reportedly seen in nearly half of spike-specific TCRs. Only five or six people who got AZD1222 tested seropositive at baseline.

Notes on this clone: Its antigen is unknown.

V was clipped by 2 bases and J by 1 base, with 9 bases between them. CDR3 length: 15 residues. In germline, CDR1 is LGHNA, CDR2 YSLEER. The sample in question was peripheral blood, obtained on day 0 of AZD1222 vaccination. The receptor's source is an adult in good health. The chain couples TRBV4-3 to TRBJ1-5; no reliable D call. CDR3 sequence: CASSQTAESNQPQHF. The CDR3 region has the DNA TGCGCCAGCAGCCAAACGGCGGAGAGCAATCAGCCCCAGCATTTT.